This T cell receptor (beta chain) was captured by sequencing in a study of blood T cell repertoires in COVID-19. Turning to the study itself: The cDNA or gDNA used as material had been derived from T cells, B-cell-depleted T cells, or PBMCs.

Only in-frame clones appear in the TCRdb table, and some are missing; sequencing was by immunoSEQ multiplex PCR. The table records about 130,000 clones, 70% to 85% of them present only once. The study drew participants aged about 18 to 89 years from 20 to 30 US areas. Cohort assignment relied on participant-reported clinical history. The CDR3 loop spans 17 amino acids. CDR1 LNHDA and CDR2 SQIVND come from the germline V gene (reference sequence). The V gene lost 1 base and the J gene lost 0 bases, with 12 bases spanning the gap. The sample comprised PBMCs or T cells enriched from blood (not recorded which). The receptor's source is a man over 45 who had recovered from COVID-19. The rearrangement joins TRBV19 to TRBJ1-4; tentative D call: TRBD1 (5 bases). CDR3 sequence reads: CASSIATGATTNEKLFF. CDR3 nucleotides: TGTGCCAGTAGTATAGCAACAGGAGCTACAACTAATGAAAAACTGTTTTTT.